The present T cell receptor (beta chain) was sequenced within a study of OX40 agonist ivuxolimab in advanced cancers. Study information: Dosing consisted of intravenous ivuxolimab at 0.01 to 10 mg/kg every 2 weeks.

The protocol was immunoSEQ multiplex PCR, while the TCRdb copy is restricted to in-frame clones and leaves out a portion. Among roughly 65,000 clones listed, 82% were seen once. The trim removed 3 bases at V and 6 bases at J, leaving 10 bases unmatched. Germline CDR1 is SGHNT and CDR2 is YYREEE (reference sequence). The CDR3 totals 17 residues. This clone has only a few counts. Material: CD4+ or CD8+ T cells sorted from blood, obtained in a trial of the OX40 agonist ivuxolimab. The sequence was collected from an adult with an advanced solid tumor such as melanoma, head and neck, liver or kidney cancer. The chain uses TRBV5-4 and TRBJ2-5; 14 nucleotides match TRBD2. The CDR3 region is CASSSGLAGEGSQTQYF. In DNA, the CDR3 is TGTGCCAGCAGCTCGGGACTAGCGGGAGAGGGTAGCCAGACCCAGTACTTC.